Below are 31 T cell receptor beta chains sequenced from a single sample in a study of Graves' ophthalmopathy and Graves' hyperthyroidism. RNA transcripts served as template for amplifying TCR beta CDR3 sequences. RT-PCR was first run with HTBI primers, then multiplex PCR in a second round. TCRdb re-called the multiplex PCR reads with MiXCR, one entry per CDR3 protein. The data show almost 750,000 distinct CDR3 sequences, around 40% seen once. The sequencing sample was made of peripheral blood. These receptors all come from an adult man with Graves' ophthalmopathy.

In this sample, this clonotype turned up a few times. The chain joins TRBV5-6 to TRBJ2-7; TRBD1 matches 11 bases. CDR3 size: 14 residues. V gave up 5 bases and J gave up 4 bases; unmatched junction bases: 5. Germline CDR1 and CDR2: SGHDT and YYEEEE. DNA for the CDR3: TGTGCCAGCAGGTGGGGGACAGGGGGGTACGAGCAGTACTTC. The encoded protein is CASRWGTGGYEQYF. Variable domain in full (rest from reference TRBV5-6 and TRBJ2-7): DAGVTQSPTHLIKTRGQQVTLRCSPKSGHDTVSWYQQALGQGPQFIFQYYEEEERQRGNFPDRFSGHQFPNYSSELNVNALLLGDSALYLCASRWGTGGYEQYFGPGTRLTVT.

This clonotype was recorded a few times. This chain uses TRBV5-6 with TRBJ2-7; tentative D call: TRBD2 (6 bases). CDR1 SGHDT and CDR2 YYEEEE come from the germline V gene. Trimming removed 5 bases at V and 0 bases at J, with 18 bases between. The CDR3 consists of 16 residues. CDR3 sequence: CASSYPQEGISYEQYF. The CDR3 DNA sequence: TGTGCCAGCAGTTACCCACAGGAGGGAATCTCCTACGAGCAGTACTTC.

The CDR3 region is CSVVDQTGVYEQYF. As DNA, the CDR3 is TGCAGCGTTGTAGATCAGACAGGGGTTTACGAGCAGTACTTC. The V and J genes are TRBV29-1 and TRBJ2-7; 8 bases match TRBD1. V shed 4 bases and J 4 bases; nucleotides not matched to a gene: 9. Germline-derived CDR1 and CDR2 are SQVTM and ANQGSEA. This CDR3 comprises 14 residues.

The chain uses TRBV9 and TRBJ2-5, with D possibly matching TRBD2 (6 bases). Per the germline V gene, CDR1 is SGDLS and CDR2 is YYNGEE. The V gene lost 10 bases and the J gene lost 2 bases, with 21 bases spanning the gap. The CDR3 runs to 15 residues. The chain's CDR3 is CAVTSIAALQETQYF. The CDR3 DNA follows: TGTGCCGTAACTAGCATAGCGGCATTACAAGAGACCCAGTACTTC.

This CDR3 reads CASSYARSPMWTEAFF. For the CDR3, the DNA is TGTGCCAGCAGTTACGCCCGGAGCCCCATGTGGACTGAAGCTTTCTTT. The rearrangement links TRBV6-1 to TRBJ1-1, with no clear D. This CDR3 has 16 amino acids. CDR1 is MNHNS, CDR2 SASEGT, per germline. Between the trimmed V and J ends, which lost 5 bases and 5 bases, there was a span of 21 bases.

V gene TRBV10-3 combines with J gene TRBJ1-4, with TRBD1 identical over 7 bases. Germline V CDR1 and CDR2: ENHRY, SYGVKD. CDR3 length: 15 residues. Germline trimming cut 5 bases from V and 5 bases from J; bases unmatched to any gene: 8. The CDR3 bases are TGTGCCATCAGTTTATCCGGGACAGCAAATGAAAAACTGTTTTTT. It yields the protein CAISLSGTANEKLFF.

This clonotype was picked up many times. The chain carries TRBV14 and TRBJ1-1; 10 positions agree with TRBD1. There are 14 residues in the CDR3. The germline V gene encodes CDR1 SGHDN and CDR2 FVKESK. The J segment lost 7 bases and the V segment lost 1 base, leaving 3 bases of the junction unmatched. Here the CDR3 DNA reads TGTGCCAGCAGCCAAGCGGGGACAGGGGATGAAGCTTTCTTT. Residues: CASSQAGTGDEAFF.

This chain uses TRBV20-1 with TRBJ2-5, with TRBD2 matching over 8 bases. This CDR3 region has 14 residues. CDR1 is DFQATT, CDR2 SNEGSKA, per germline (reference sequence). V dropped 2 bases and J dropped 6; count of bases not matched to a gene: 8. The CDR3 reads CSARTGGREKTQYF. DNA for the CDR3: TGCAGTGCTAGAACGGGGGGGAGGGAGAAGACCCAGTACTTC.

The chain employs TRBV9 and TRBJ2-3, with 9 bases lining up with TRBD1. In germline, CDR1 is SGDLS, CDR2 YYNGEE. Trimming cost V 5 bases and J 8 bases; bases outside gene matches: 18. The CDR3 covers 17 residues. The DNA for the CDR3 is TGTGCCAGCAGTCGTACCGACCGACAGGGGGTCCAGACTACGCAGTATTTT. It translates to CASSRTDRQGVQTTQYF.

At least ten counts were recorded for this clonotype. The rearrangement uses TRBV2 and TRBJ1-2; 8 bases line up with TRBD1. Losses at the gene ends were 1 base for V and 6 bases for J; bases not matched to a gene: 4. The CDR3 is 14 amino acids. The germline CDR1 and CDR2 sequences are SNHLY and FYNNEI. As DNA, the CDR3 is TGTGCCAGCAGTGAAGTGCCAGGGGGCGATGGCTACACCTTC. Protein sequence: CASSEVPGGDGYTF.

The chain couples TRBV24-1 to TRBJ1-1; D is uncertain. Trimming shortened V by 3 bases and J by 11 bases, and 12 bases separated the two germline ends. The CDR3 totals 12 residues. Germline-derived CDR1 and CDR2 are KGHDR and SFDVKD. In nucleotides, the CDR3 is TGTGCCACCAGTGATGGGTCCTACCGGGCTTTCTTT. As protein: CATSDGSYRAFF.

This chain connects TRBV20-1 to TRBJ1-1, with a tentative D call TRBD1 (5 bases). The CDR3 length is 14 residues. Trimming removed 6 bases at V and 0 bases at J, with 14 bases between. CDR1 is DFQATT, CDR2 SNEGSKA, per germline (reference sequence). The CDR3 DNA reads as TGCAGTGCGCTCTCCGGGACGCTGAACACTGAAGCTTTCTTT. Protein product: CSALSGTLNTEAFF.

This chain joins TRBV15 and TRBJ2-3, with D maybe TRBD1 (5 bases). The V and J ends lost 4 bases and 1 base respectively, with 12 bases between them. This CDR3 region has 15 residues. Germline lookup yields CDR1 LNHNV and CDR2 YYDKDF (reference sequence). CDR3 amino acids: CATSKSQAGTDTQYF. The CDR3 nucleotides are TGTGCCACCAGCAAGTCACAGGCCGGCACAGATACGCAGTATTTT.

This clonotype was found a few times. CDR3 region: CASGQGADYGYTF. The CDR3 DNA is TGTGCCAGCGGACAGGGGGCGGACTATGGCTACACCTTC. This chain connects TRBV10-3 to TRBJ1-2, with TRBD1 matching 11 bases. CDR3 size: 13 residues. V shed 10 bases and J 3 bases; nucleotides not matched to a gene: 4. Germline lookup yields CDR1 ENHRY and CDR2 SYGVKD.

This clonotype was found many times. The chain joins TRBV24-1 to TRBJ1-3; 7 bases fit TRBD1. Germline CDR1 KGHDR, CDR2 SFDVKD. There are 13 residues in the CDR3. V lost 9 bases to trimming and J lost 4 bases; unmatched junction nucleotides: 5. The CDR3 reads CATQGGAGNTIYF. CDR3 bases: TGTGCCACCCAGGGGGGGGCAGGAAACACCATATATTTT.

In its sample, this clonotype was seen a few times. The chain employs TRBV7-3 and TRBJ1-1, with 8 bases fitting TRBD1. Germline CDR1 is SGHTA and CDR2 is FQGTGA. Germline trimming cut 5 bases from V and 1 base from J; bases unmatched to any gene: 12. The CDR3 extends over 17 amino acids. CDR3 coding DNA: TGTGCCAGCAGCCGTAGTCCAGGGGGCCTAACGAACACTGAAGCTTTCTTT. This gives the protein CASSRSPGGLTNTEAFF.

Details on this clonotype: One end of the junction does not line up with germline, which may come from a read error. V gene TRBV2 combines with J gene TRBJ2-7; 8 nucleotides align to TRBD1. Per the germline V gene, CDR1 is SNHLY and CDR2 is FYNNEI. This CDR3 has 16 residues. Here the CDR3 reads CASSGQGAYGSYGQYF. For the CDR3, the DNA is TGTGCCAGCAGTGGGCAGGGGGCTTACGGGTCCTACGGGCAGTACTTC.

This clonotype was recorded many times. V and J are TRBV29-1 and TRBJ1-1; no clear D gene. Germline-derived CDR1 and CDR2 are SQVTM and ANQGSEA. V lost 6 bases to trimming and J lost 0 bases, with 14 bases between them. The CDR3 is 14 residues long. The CDR3 region is CSVTDGLMNTEAFF. CDR3 bases: TGCAGCGTCACGGACGGACTCATGAACACTGAAGCTTTCTTT.

The V gene is TRBV29-1, the J gene TRBJ2-2; D call uncertain. The germline V gene has CDR1 SQVTM and CDR2 ANQGSEA. The CDR3 contains 12 residues. Trimming removed 1 base at V and 8 bases at J, with 8 bases between. CDR3 bases: TGCAGCGTTGAAGGCGGAGTAGGGGAGCTGTTTTTT. The encoded protein is CSVEGGVGELFF.

Here the CDR3 reads CATSSLAVQETQYF. The CDR3 DNA reads TGTGCCACCAGCAGCCTAGCGGTCCAAGAGACCCAGTACTTC. The chain recombines TRBV15 with TRBJ2-5, with 7 nucleotides matching TRBD2. This CDR3 comprises 14 residues. Germline lookup yields CDR1 LNHNV and CDR2 YYDKDF (reference sequence). Germline trimming cut 3 bases from V and 1 base from J; bases unmatched to any gene: 2.

This clonotype was counted once. V and J are TRBV29-1 and TRBJ1-6; no clear D gene. This CDR3 contains 13 residues. The germline gives CDR1 SQVTM, CDR2 ANQGSEA. V lost 8 bases and J lost 7, with 15 bases in between. CDR3 nucleotide sequence: TGCAGCTCCGTTGGAGGATTAAATTCACCCCTCCACTTT. As protein: CSSVGGLNSPLHF.

This clonotype has just a few counts. The chain recombines TRBV5-8 with TRBJ1-4; D is uncertain. CDR1 and CDR2 (germline): SGHTS, YDEGEE. Trimming took off 4 bases at V and 5 bases at J, with 15 bases between the two ends. This CDR3 spans 15 amino acids. The CDR3 spells CASSPRPPPNEKLFF. Here the CDR3 DNA reads TGTGCCAGCAGCCCCCGCCCTCCACCGAATGAAAAACTGTTTTTT. The complete variable domain, with remaining parts taken from reference TRBV5-8 and TRBJ1-4, reads EAGVTQSPTHLIKTRGQQATLRCSPISGHTSVYWYQQALGLGLQFLLWYDEGEERNRGNFPPRFSGRQFPNYSSELNVNALELEDSALYLCASSPRPPPNEKLFFGSGTQLSVL.

Notes on this clonotype: This CDR3 is missing its conserved last phenylalanine or tryptophan, likely due to a read error. The V call is TRBV9, the J call TRBJ2-5; D is undetermined. Trimming pared 0 bases from V and 5 bases from J, leaving 8 bases between. The CDR3 totals 13 residues. Germline V gene lookup returns CDR1 SGDLS and CDR2 YYNGEE. CDR3 DNA: TGTGCCAGCAGCGTAGGGGTGATGGAGACCCAGTACTGC. This sequence encodes CASSVGVMETQYC.

This clonotype was observed many times. This chain links TRBV12-3 or TRBV12-4 with TRBJ1-2; no clear D gene. CDR3 length equals 14 residues. V was trimmed by 3 bases and J by 6 bases, leaving 14 bases between them. The CDR3 sequence: CASSLWQVSHGYTF. As DNA, the CDR3 is TGTGCCAGCAGTTTGTGGCAGGTCAGCCATGGCTACACCTTC.

This clonotype was counted between two and nine times. One end of the junction varies from germline; a read error may be responsible. The CDR3 loop reads CASSPGPRAYEQYF. In nucleotides, the CDR3 is TGTGCTAGCAGCCCGGGGCCTCGCGCCTACGAGCAGTACTTC. The rearrangement links TRBV7-9 to TRBJ2-7; possibly TRBD1 or TRBD2 for D (5 bases each). The CDR3 length is 14 residues. The V gene's germline CDR1 is SEHNR and CDR2 FQNEAQ (reference sequence).

This clonotype has a count of ten or more. The gene calls are TRBV20-1 and TRBJ2-5; the match to TRBD2 covers 14 bases. The V and J ends lost 5 bases and 4 bases, in that order; junction bases with no gene match: 9. The CDR3 loop spans 16 amino acids. From germline, CDR1 is DFQATT and CDR2 SNEGSKA (reference sequence). The CDR3 protein is CSAESGLAGDGETQYF. The CDR3 DNA reads as TGCAGTGCTGAGTCGGGACTAGCGGGAGATGGAGAGACCCAGTACTTC.

There are many counts of this clonotype. This chain joins TRBV24-1 and TRBJ2-6; D might be TRBD2 (6 bases). The CDR3 is made up of 16 amino acids. V was pared by 3 bases and J by 1 base, with 9 bases between. Germline-derived CDR1 and CDR2 are KGHDR and SFDVKD. CDR3 region: CATSDRRASGANVLTF. The CDR3 bases are TGTGCCACCAGTGATCGGAGGGCGTCTGGGGCCAACGTCCTGACTTTC.

This clonotype was observed many times. The chain recombines TRBV7-2 with TRBJ1-5; the D is unclear. The CDR3 has 16 amino acids. CDR1 and CDR2 (germline): SGHTA, FQGNSA. Trimming cost V 1 base and J 1 base, with 11 bases left between them. DNA for the CDR3: TGTGCCAGCAGCTTAGAGTCGGGCAGGAGCAATCAGCCCCAGCATTTT. It translates to CASSLESGRSNQPQHF.

Details on this clonotype: A junction end diverges from the germline sequence, so it may reflect a read error. V and J are TRBV12-3 or TRBV12-4 and TRBJ2-7; 8 bases line up with TRBD1. CDR3 size: 14 residues. This chain's CDR3 is CTSRDVSGGVEQYF. CDR3 DNA: TGTACCAGCAGAGATGTCTCAGGGGGCGTCGAGCAGTACTTC.

On this clonotype itself: This clone may be a read error of a much larger clone one base away. The CDR3: CAGSSDRGRSEAFF. The CDR3 coding sequence is TGTGCCGGCAGCTCCGACAGGGGGAGATCTGAAGCTTTCTTT. J is TRBJ1-1 and V is TRBV7-2; 9 nucleotides line up with TRBD1. The CDR3 length is 14 residues. Germline-derived CDR1 and CDR2 are SGHTA and FQGNSA.

This clonotype has a count of ten or more. The J gene is TRBJ1-2, the V gene TRBV20-1, with a weak D call TRBD1 (5 bases). Per germline, CDR1 DFQATT and CDR2 SNEGSKA (reference sequence). The CDR3 runs to 12 residues. With 5 bases removed from V and 4 bases from J, the gap between germline ends came to 11 bases. The chain's CDR3 is CSASGTAYGYTF. CDR3 nucleotides: TGCAGTGCTTCAGGGACGGCCTATGGCTACACCTTC.